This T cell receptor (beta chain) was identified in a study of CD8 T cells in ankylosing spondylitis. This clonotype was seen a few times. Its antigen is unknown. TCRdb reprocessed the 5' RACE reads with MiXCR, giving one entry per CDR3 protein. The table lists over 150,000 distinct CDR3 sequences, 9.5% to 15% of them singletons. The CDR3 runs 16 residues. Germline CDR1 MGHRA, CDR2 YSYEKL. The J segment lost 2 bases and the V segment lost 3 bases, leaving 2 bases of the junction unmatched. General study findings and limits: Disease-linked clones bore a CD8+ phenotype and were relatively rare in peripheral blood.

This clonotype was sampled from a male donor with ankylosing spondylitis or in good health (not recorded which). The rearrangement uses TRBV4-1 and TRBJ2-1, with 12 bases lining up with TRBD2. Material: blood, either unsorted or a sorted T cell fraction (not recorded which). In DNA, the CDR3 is TGCGCCAGCAGCCATCTAGCGGGAGGGGCCTACAATGAGCAGTTCTTC. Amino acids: CASSHLAGGAYNEQFF.